The rows below give T cell receptor beta chains drawn from one sample of a study of graft-versus-host responses after intestinal transplantation. These TCRs' antigens remain unknown. Assay used: immunoSEQ multiplex PCR; TCRdb lists only in-frame clones, some missing. The sample lists 84,000 or so clones; roughly 90% were seen once. This specimen consisted of unstimulated CD4+ T cells sorted from spleen or lymph node cells, obtained before intestinal transplant. The receptor source for this set is a human donor who received an intestinal transplant. CDR3s include the opening cysteine and the closing phenylalanine or tryptophan.

TRBJ2-3,TRBV29-1,CSARLASHPDTQYF
TRBJ2-1,TRBV30,CAWSVYPAAVVYNEQFF
TRBJ1-6,TRBV6-5,CASSRRRGNSPLHF
TRBJ2-1,TRBV7-6,CASSLGEGEQFF
TRBJ2-5,TRBV10-1,CASSDVTGGPGTQYF
TRBJ2-7,TRBV6-1,CASSRLGQDPYEQYF
TRBJ2-7,TRBV20-1,CSAPFIGEQYF
TRBJ1-6,TRBV18,CASSPFHDSPLHF
TRBJ1-1,TRBV28,CASSLIVFRTGLYTEAFF
TRBJ2-6,TRBV30,CATPLQSGANVLTF
TRBJ2-5,TRBV4-1,CASSQETAGATQYF
TRBJ2-5,TRBV19,CASSTGETQYF
TRBJ2-3,TRBV18,CASSPLPAGTGSRTDTQYF
TRBJ2-7,TRBV18,CASSGGAGDSYEQYF
TRBJ2-1,TRBV15,CATSRDRTSGSSYNEQFF
TRBJ1-2,TRBV28,CASSLWSDGYTF
TRBJ2-3,TRBV7-9,CASSPGPGGSTDTQYF
TRBJ2-3,TRBV18,CASSLTSGRRGDTQYF
TRBJ1-3,TRBV19,CASSIRQGVSSGNTIYF
TRBJ2-1,TRBV4-2,CASSPQPGLANLYNEQFF
TRBJ2-7,TRBV5-8,CASNLGTGVYEQYF
TRBJ1-1,TRBV6-5,CASSSRQVNTEAFF